Shown below are 15 T cell receptor beta chains from a single sample sequenced in a study of technical replicates of blood from several donors. Profiling relied on immunoSEQ multiplex PCR, and the TCRdb table lists in-frame clones only, not all of them. The sample yields tens of thousands of clones, approximately 92% seen once. Sequenced input: PBMCs. The receptors originated from a human donor in good health. Some clones in this sample may be carry-over from other donors' samples.

This rearrangement joins TRBV9 to TRBJ2-5; 8 bases are a match to TRBD2. From germline, CDR1 is SGDLS and CDR2 YYNGEE. J lost 4 bases, V lost 3 bases, and 11 bases had no gene match. The CDR3 loop spans 16 amino acids. The CDR3 sequence: CASSGGALAGSETQYF. Here the CDR3 DNA reads TGTGCCAGCAGCGGGGGGGCTTTAGCGGGATCAGAGACCCAGTACTTC.

V and J are TRBV30 and TRBJ1-6; D gene ambiguous. The CDR3 sequence is 14 residues long. Trimming left V 2 bases short and J 9 bases short, with 14 bases between. Germline-derived CDR1 and CDR2 are GTSNPN and SVGIG (reference sequence). The CDR3 region has the DNA TGTGCCTGGAGTCCGGGAGGGTTGGGTTCACCCCTCCACTTT. As protein: CAWSPGGLGSPLHF.

This clone has just a few counts. The chain employs TRBV5-5 and TRBJ2-7; D is undetermined. There are 13 residues in the CDR3. Germline V gene data show CDR1 as SGHKS and CDR2 as YYEKEE (reference sequence). V was cut by 4 bases and J by 4 bases, with 12 bases left in between. The CDR3 bases are TGTGCCAGCAGCGCCACCCCTAGATACGAGCAGTACTTC. This encodes CASSATPRYEQYF. Filled out from reference TRBV5-5 and TRBJ2-7, the complete variable domain reads DAGVTQSPTHLIKTRGQQVTLRCSPISGHKSVSWYQQVLGQGPQFIFQYYEKEERGRGNFPDRFSARQFPNYSSELNVNALLLGDSALYLCASSATPRYEQYFGPGTRLTVT.

The chain couples TRBV4-3 to TRBJ1-2, with TRBD1 matching over 7 bases. This CDR3 has 15 residues. The junction had 9 bases not matched to a gene; V was cut back by 0 bases and J by 8 bases. Per the germline V gene, CDR1 is LGHNA and CDR2 is YSLEER. CDR3 in amino acids: CASSQEITGVGGYTF. CDR3 in DNA: TGCGCCAGCAGCCAAGAAATTACAGGGGTCGGCGGCTACACCTTC.

This chain joins TRBV4-3 and TRBJ1-1; D remains ambiguous. V gave up 0 bases and J gave up 8 bases, with 13 bases separating them. CDR1 is LGHNA and CDR2 is YSLEER in the germline V gene. This CDR3 is 14 amino acids long. CDR3 coding DNA: TGCGCCAGCAGCCAAGAAGAGGGCCCGAGGGAAGCTTTCTTT. Protein product: CASSQEEGPREAFF.

The genes are TRBV11-1 and TRBJ2-7; 9 bases line up with TRBD1. The CDR3 length is 15 residues. The germline CDR1 and CDR2 sequences are SGHAT and FQDESV (reference sequence). V dropped 3 bases and J dropped 6; count of bases not matched to a gene: 9. The CDR3 loop reads CASSFTGTGTAEQYF. The CDR3 DNA reads as TGTGCCAGCAGCTTCACCGGGACAGGGACGGCCGAGCAGTACTTC.

This clone appeared once. V usage is TRBV30 and J usage is TRBJ2-7; 8 bases match TRBD2. The trim removed 6 bases at V and 4 bases at J, leaving 8 bases unmatched. Germline V CDR1 and CDR2: GTSNPN, SVGIG (reference sequence). The CDR3 spans 13 residues. The CDR3 coding sequence is TGTGCCTGCCGGGGGGGAGGCCTGTACGAGCAGTACTTC. Translating it yields CACRGGGLYEQYF.

This chain links TRBV7-6 with TRBJ2-5; D not resolved. In germline, CDR1 is SGHVS, CDR2 FNYEAQ. V was cut by 4 bases and J by 3 bases, with 12 bases left in between. The CDR3 is made up of 14 amino acids. Here the CDR3 reads CASSSPHGKETQYF. The CDR3 coding sequence is TGTGCCAGCAGCTCCCCTCACGGTAAAGAGACCCAGTACTTC. Full variable domain (outside the CDR3, taken from reference TRBV7-6 and TRBJ2-5): GAGVSQSPRYKVTKRGQDVALRCDPISGHVSLYWYRQALGQGPEFLTYFNYEAQQDKSGLPNDRFSAERPEGSISTLTIQRTEQRDSAMYRCASSSPHGKETQYFGPGTRLLVL.

The chain has TRBV7-9 and TRBJ2-3; TRBD1 aligns across 10 bases. CDR1 is SEHNR and CDR2 is FQNEAQ in the germline V gene (reference sequence). Losses at the gene ends were 5 bases for V and 7 bases for J; bases not matched to a gene: 9. The CDR3 runs to 15 residues. CDR3 DNA sequence: TGTGCCAGCAGCCCCGGGACAGGGGATCCTTATACGCAGTATTTT. This encodes CASSPGTGDPYTQYF.

The V call is TRBV21-1, the J call TRBJ2-2; TRBD1, the D gene given by the table, was not confirmed from the DNA. TRBV21-1 is tagged as a pseudogene. The length of the CDR3 is 15 residues. Written as DNA, the CDR3 is TGTGCCAGCAGCAAAGGGGGCCAGCCAAGCGGGGAGCTGTTTTTT. Translated, it gives CASSKGGQPSGELFF.

The rearrangement links TRBV6-6 to TRBJ1-2, with 7 positions matching TRBD1. The CDR3 is 14 residues long. The V gene's germline CDR1 is MNHNY and CDR2 SVGAGI (reference sequence). V lost 6 bases to trimming and J lost 2 bases; unmatched junction nucleotides: 6. The CDR3 spells CASSPTGQNYGYTF. In DNA, the CDR3 is TGTGCCAGCAGCCCAACGGGACAGAACTATGGCTACACCTTC.

The chain is built from TRBV4-2 and TRBJ2-3; D possibly corresponds to TRBD2 (5 bases). The CDR3 is 16 amino acids. Trimming took 0 bases from V and 0 from J, leaving 10 bases between them. The germline V gene has CDR1 LGHNA and CDR2 YNFKEQ. This CDR3 reads CASSQERDPSTDTQYF. The CDR3 DNA reads TGTGCCAGCAGCCAAGAACGGGATCCTAGCACAGATACGCAGTATTTT.

The chain has TRBV7-3 and TRBJ2-6; possible D gene TRBD2, 6 bases. From germline, CDR1 is SGHTA and CDR2 FQGTGA. V lost 5 bases and J lost 12, with 11 bases in between. The CDR3 sequence is 12 residues long. The DNA of the CDR3 is TGTGCCAGCAGCCCCACCGGGGGCGTCCTGACTTTC. This encodes CASSPTGGVLTF.

This chain links TRBV2 with TRBJ2-3, with D hard to call. CDR1 is SNHLY, CDR2 FYNNEI, per germline. V lost 6 bases and J 2 bases, leaving 12 bases between the germline ends. The CDR3 runs 14 residues. CDR3 bases: TGTGCCAGCAGACTAACGAGGTCCACAGATACGCAGTATTTT. Translation gives CASRLTRSTDTQYF.

The rearrangement joins TRBV29-1 to TRBJ2-1; 10 bases are shared with TRBD1. The V gene end was trimmed by 7 bases and the J gene end by 8 bases; junction bases not matched to a gene: 11. The CDR3 has 14 residues. The germline V gene has CDR1 SQVTM and CDR2 ANQGSEA. The chain's CDR3 is CSAQPGQGSDEQFF. In DNA form, the CDR3 reads TGCAGCGCCCAACCGGGACAGGGGTCAGATGAGCAGTTCTTC.